Here is one T cell receptor (beta chain) with its context. Other nucleotide sequences in the sample specify the same CDR3. The germline V and J ends were trimmed by 4 bases and 4 bases, with 19 bases remaining between them. The V gene's germline CDR1 is SGHNT and CDR2 YYREEE (reference sequence). This CDR3 has 16 amino acids. This sample was taken from a study of control samples from healthy donors and cancer patients. TCRdb's table, derived via immunoSEQ multiplex PCR, lists solely in-frame clones and lacks some. The table lists almost 90,000 clones, 85% of them singletons. This TCR came from a woman aged 40 to 55 in good health. This chain joins TRBV5-4 and TRBJ2-3; tentative D call: TRBD2 (7 bases). Sequences were obtained from blood. CDR3 sequence reads: CASSEMLAGASDTQYF. Written as DNA, the CDR3 is TGTGCCAGCAGCGAAATGCTGGCGGGGGCCTCAGATACGCAGTATTTT.